This record covers a single T cell receptor (beta chain). Trimming took 4 bases from V and 8 from J, leaving 18 bases between them. The CDR3 contains 14 residues. Germline assignment: CDR1 SGDLS and CDR2 YYNGEE. A single record per CDR3 protein comes from TCRdb applying MiXCR to the RT-PCR reads. The sample has about 680,000 distinct CDR3 sequences; 12% to 15% are singletons. This clonotype was sampled from a female donor in good health, serving as a healthy control. The sample taken for sequencing was memory CD4+ T cells from blood. The V and J genes are TRBV9 and TRBJ1-2, with D unresolved. CDR3 sequence reads: CASSSRAGAGGYTF. As DNA, the CDR3 is TGTGCCAGCAGCTCCCGCGCGGGTGCGGGAGGCTACACCTTC.